A selection of T cell receptor beta chains follows, all from one sample in a study of cytomegalovirus exposure and HLA in healthy donors. TCRdb's copy holds only in-frame clones and misses some; the assay was immunoSEQ multiplex PCR. The table has some 140,000 clones, around 77% seen once. The specimen sequenced was PBMCs. Every receptor here comes from a man aged 50-60 years in good health and CMV-seronegative. Each CDR3 is given with its conserved first and last residue. The order of the fields is J gene, V gene, clone size, D gene, CDR3 protein, CDR3 DNA. A D gene is named only where the DNA matches it firmly. Clone size is shown for a subset of rows, as once, few, many or a class of expanded clone.

j_gene: TRBJ2-1
v_gene: TRBV5-1
abundance: once
d_gene: TRBD2
CDR3aa: CASSLTFYQRENSYNEQFF
CDR3nt: TGCGCCAGCAGCTTGACCTTTTATCAGCGGGAGAACTCCTACAATGAGCAGTTCTTC

j_gene: TRBJ2-5
v_gene: TRBV28
abundance: NA
d_gene: NA
CDR3aa: CASSTGTGATQYF
CDR3nt: TGTGCCAGCAGTACCGGGACTGGAGCGACCCAGTACTTC

j_gene: TRBJ2-5
v_gene: TRBV30
abundance: NA
d_gene: NA
CDR3aa: CAWSVGGSQETQYF
CDR3nt: TGTGCCTGGAGTGTAGGGGGATCTCAAGAGACCCAGTACTTC

j_gene: TRBJ2-7
v_gene: TRBV29-1
abundance: once
d_gene: NA
CDR3aa: CSFRRDTNYEQYF
CDR3nt: TGCAGCTTCCGCCGGGACACCAATTACGAGCAGTACTTC

j_gene: TRBJ2-4
v_gene: TRBV2
abundance: NA
d_gene: TRBD2
CDR3aa: CASSENPPGLAAIQYF
CDR3nt: TGTGCCAGCAGTGAAAACCCGCCGGGGCTAGCGGCCATTCAGTACTTC

j_gene: TRBJ2-7
v_gene: TRBV6-1
abundance: NA
d_gene: TRBD1
CDR3aa: CASSVRDRGGEQYF
CDR3nt: TGTGCCAGCAGTGTCCGGGACAGGGGTGGCGAGCAGTACTTC

j_gene: TRBJ1-2
v_gene: TRBV7-9
abundance: NA
d_gene: TRBD1
CDR3aa: CASSSPPGQGTHGYTF
CDR3nt: TGTGCCAGCAGCTCCCCACCGGGACAGGGCACCCATGGCTACACCTTC

j_gene: TRBJ2-5
v_gene: TRBV7-2
abundance: NA
d_gene: TRBD1
CDR3aa: CASGDRGLGEETQYF
CDR3nt: TGTGCCAGCGGGGACAGAGGGCTAGGGGAAGAGACCCAGTACTTC

j_gene: TRBJ1-2
v_gene: TRBV18
abundance: NA
d_gene: TRBD1
CDR3aa: CASSVMGGQGGYGYTF
CDR3nt: TGTGCCAGCTCTGTGATGGGAGGACAGGGCGGTTATGGCTACACCTTC

j_gene: TRBJ1-2
v_gene: TRBV7-9
abundance: NA
d_gene: TRBD1
CDR3aa: CASSITGQIPLGYTF
CDR3nt: TGTGCCAGCAGCATTACGGGACAGATCCCTCTGGGCTACACCTTC

j_gene: TRBJ1-1
v_gene: TRBV11-2
abundance: NA
d_gene: NA
CDR3aa: CASSWGVRPLEAFF
CDR3nt: TGTGCCAGCAGCTGGGGGGTAAGACCCCTTGAAGCTTTCTTT

j_gene: TRBJ2-1
v_gene: TRBV5-4
abundance: NA
d_gene: TRBD2
CDR3aa: CASSLAASGSYNEQFF
CDR3nt: TGTGCCAGCAGCTTGGCGGCTAGCGGGAGCTACAATGAGCAGTTCTTC

j_gene: TRBJ1-5
v_gene: TRBV18
abundance: NA
d_gene: NA
CDR3aa: CASSPDGGGYSNQPQHF
CDR3nt: TGTGCCAGCTCACCGGACGGGGGGGGGTATAGCAATCAGCCCCAGCATTTT

j_gene: TRBJ1-1
v_gene: TRBV2
abundance: NA
d_gene: NA
CDR3aa: CASSSDGGGNTEAFF
CDR3nt: TGTGCCAGCAGTTCCGATGGGGGGGGGAACACTGAAGCTTTCTTT

j_gene: TRBJ2-2
v_gene: TRBV12-5
abundance: NA
d_gene: NA
CDR3aa: CASGSPTGELFF
CDR3nt: TGTGCTAGTGGTTCCCCTACCGGGGAGCTGTTTTTT

j_gene: TRBJ1-4
v_gene: TRBV27
abundance: few
d_gene: TRBD1
CDR3aa: CASGGQGAGEKLFF
CDR3nt: TGTGCCAGCGGCGGACAGGGGGCAGGTGAAAAACTGTTTTTT

j_gene: TRBJ2-2
v_gene: TRBV9
abundance: NA
d_gene: TRBD2
CDR3aa: CASSLSGSNTGELFF
CDR3nt: TGTGCCAGCAGCCTTAGCGGGAGCAACACCGGGGAGCTGTTTTTT

j_gene: TRBJ2-6
v_gene: TRBV2
abundance: NA
d_gene: TRBD1
CDR3aa: CASSEYRDRGVSGANVLTF
CDR3nt: TGTGCCAGCAGTGAATATCGGGACAGGGGTGTTTCAGGGGCCAACGTCCTGACTTTC

j_gene: TRBJ1-5
v_gene: TRBV18
abundance: NA
d_gene: NA
CDR3aa: CASSPSVSNQPQHF
CDR3nt: TGTGCCAGCTCACCATCAGTTAGCAATCAGCCCCAGCATTTT

j_gene: TRBJ2-7
v_gene: TRBV5-1
abundance: once
d_gene: NA
CDR3aa: CASSLQGQIYEQYF
CDR3nt: TGCGCCAGCAGCTTGCAGGGACAAATCTACGAGCAGTACTTC

j_gene: TRBJ2-1
v_gene: TRBV7-9
abundance: NA
d_gene: TRBD2
CDR3aa: CASSNWGGFNEQFF
CDR3nt: TGTGCCAGCAGTAACTGGGGAGGGTTCAATGAGCAGTTCTTC

j_gene: TRBJ1-1
v_gene: TRBV6-1
abundance: NA
d_gene: NA
CDR3aa: CASSEATGRTEAFF
CDR3nt: TGTGCCAGCAGTGAAGCCACAGGGCGGACTGAAGCTTTCTTT

j_gene: TRBJ2-7
v_gene: TRBV18
abundance: once
d_gene: TRBD1
CDR3aa: CASSLGQGNDEQYF
CDR3nt: TGTGCCAGCTCACTGGGACAGGGGAATGACGAGCAGTACTTC

j_gene: TRBJ2-7
v_gene: TRBV5-6
abundance: few
d_gene: TRBD2
CDR3aa: CASSLEKGLAGDSYEQYF
CDR3nt: TGTGCCAGCAGCTTGGAAAAGGGACTAGCGGGAGACTCCTACGAGCAGTACTTC

j_gene: TRBJ2-1
v_gene: TRBV2
abundance: NA
d_gene: TRBD2
CDR3aa: CASTIGLANEQFF
CDR3nt: TGTGCCAGCACAATTGGACTAGCGAATGAGCAGTTCTTC

j_gene: TRBJ2-5
v_gene: TRBV30
abundance: NA
d_gene: TRBD1
CDR3aa: CAWSPPGTGGLETQYF
CDR3nt: TGTGCCTGGAGTCCCCCCGGGACAGGGGGCTTAGAGACCCAGTACTTC

j_gene: TRBJ2-3
v_gene: TRBV5-6
abundance: NA
d_gene: NA
CDR3aa: CASSSGLRTDTQYF
CDR3nt: TGTGCCAGCAGTTCGGGACTTCGTACAGATACGCAGTATTTT

j_gene: TRBJ1-2
v_gene: TRBV4-3
abundance: NA
d_gene: TRBD1
CDR3aa: CASSTGQGAVGYTF
CDR3nt: TGCGCCAGCAGCACGGGACAGGGGGCCGTTGGCTACACCTTC

j_gene: TRBJ2-7
v_gene: TRBV19
abundance: NA
d_gene: TRBD2
CDR3aa: CASSPGLADSYEQYF
CDR3nt: TGTGCCAGTAGTCCGGGACTAGCGGACTCCTACGAGCAGTACTTC

j_gene: TRBJ2-2
v_gene: TRBV2
abundance: NA
d_gene: TRBD2
CDR3aa: CASSVRTSEAGELFF
CDR3nt: TGTGCCAGCAGTGTCCGGACTAGCGAGGCCGGGGAGCTGTTTTTT

j_gene: TRBJ1-2
v_gene: TRBV5-4
abundance: NA
d_gene: NA
CDR3aa: CASSSGQLIGGYTF
CDR3nt: TGTGCCAGCAGCAGCGGACAGTTGATAGGTGGCTACACCTTC

j_gene: TRBJ2-7
v_gene: TRBV5-4
abundance: NA
d_gene: NA
CDR3aa: CASSFVGGGDEQYF
CDR3nt: TGTGCCAGCAGCTTTGTAGGGGGTGGAGACGAGCAGTACTTC

j_gene: TRBJ2-7
v_gene: TRBV6-5
abundance: NA
d_gene: TRBD1
CDR3aa: CASSYSTRGQYEQYF
CDR3nt: TGTGCCAGCAGTTACTCTACCAGGGGGCAGTACGAGCAGTACTTC

j_gene: TRBJ2-7
v_gene: TRBV7-9
abundance: NA
d_gene: NA
CDR3aa: CASSVSNYEQYF
CDR3nt: TGTGCCAGCAGTGTTTCCAATTACGAGCAGTACTTC

j_gene: TRBJ1-1
v_gene: TRBV10-3
abundance: NA
d_gene: NA
CDR3aa: CAISSQVSGAEAFF
CDR3nt: TGTGCCATCAGCTCACAGGTGTCGGGCGCTGAAGCTTTCTTT

j_gene: TRBJ2-1
v_gene: TRBV27
abundance: NA
d_gene: TRBD2
CDR3aa: CASSFSPGLAAYNEQFF
CDR3nt: TGTGCCAGCAGTTTTTCCCCGGGACTAGCGGCCTACAATGAGCAGTTCTTC

j_gene: TRBJ1-2
v_gene: TRBV6-1
abundance: NA
d_gene: NA
CDR3aa: CASRAPSFGYTF
CDR3nt: TGTGCCAGCAGGGCCCCAAGTTTTGGCTACACCTTC

j_gene: TRBJ2-7
v_gene: TRBV29-1
abundance: NA
d_gene: TRBD1
CDR3aa: CSVLGQGVYEQYF
CDR3nt: TGCAGCGTATTGGGACAGGGGGTGTACGAGCAGTACTTC

j_gene: TRBJ2-5
v_gene: TRBV5-1
abundance: NA
d_gene: TRBD2
CDR3aa: CASSRGLAGAEETQYF
CDR3nt: TGCGCCAGCAGCAGGGGACTAGCGGGAGCCGAGGAGACCCAGTACTTC

j_gene: TRBJ2-1
v_gene: TRBV5-1
abundance: few
d_gene: TRBD2
CDR3aa: CASSKTSGNGNEQFF
CDR3nt: TGCGCCAGCAGTAAGACTAGCGGGAACGGAAATGAGCAGTTCTTC

j_gene: TRBJ2-7
v_gene: TRBV5-4
abundance: NA
d_gene: NA
CDR3aa: CASSLVVGDNYEQYF
CDR3nt: TGTGCCAGCAGCTTGGTGGTTGGGGACAACTACGAGCAGTACTTC

j_gene: TRBJ2-5
v_gene: TRBV9
abundance: NA
d_gene: NA
CDR3aa: CASSVEGVRQETQYF
CDR3nt: TGTGCCAGCAGCGTAGAGGGGGTGAGGCAAGAGACCCAGTACTTC

j_gene: TRBJ2-2
v_gene: TRBV14
abundance: NA
d_gene: NA
CDR3aa: CASSQGARVNTGELFF
CDR3nt: TGTGCCAGCAGCCAAGGAGCCAGGGTGAACACCGGGGAGCTGTTTTTT

j_gene: TRBJ2-5
v_gene: TRBV19
abundance: NA
d_gene: NA
CDR3aa: CASSRQVFRETQYF
CDR3nt: TGTGCCAGTAGTCGACAGGTGTTTAGGGAGACCCAGTACTTC

j_gene: TRBJ1-3
v_gene: TRBV28
abundance: NA
d_gene: NA
CDR3aa: CASSLSGAGNTIYF
CDR3nt: TGTGCCAGCAGTTTATCAGGGGCTGGAAACACCATATATTTT

j_gene: TRBJ2-1
v_gene: TRBV6-5
abundance: few
d_gene: TRBD1
CDR3aa: CASSYSTGEIHNEQFF
CDR3nt: TGTGCCAGCAGTTACTCGACAGGGGAAATTCACAATGAGCAGTTCTTC

j_gene: TRBJ2-1
v_gene: TRBV15
abundance: NA
d_gene: NA
CDR3aa: CATSRDRSSYNEQFF
CDR3nt: TGTGCCACCAGCAGAGACAGAAGCTCCTACAATGAGCAGTTCTTC